The rows below give T cell receptor beta chains drawn from one sample of a study of patients and donors after allogeneic stem cell transplantation. TCRdb itself ran the RT-PCR reads through MiXCR, one entry per CDR3 protein. The sample holds roughly 200,000 distinct CDR3 sequences, roughly 40% seen once. Specimen: blood, either unsorted or a sorted T cell fraction (not recorded which). The source is a human donor who was either an allogeneic HSCT recipient or a stem cell or donor lymphocyte infusion donor (not recorded which). It is not recorded whose cells these are; they may come from a transplant donor. Both conserved end residues are part of each CDR3. D genes are given only for firm matches. Clone size is shown for a subset of rows, as once, few, many or a class of expanded clone.

j_gene: TRBJ1-1
v_gene: TRBV10-3
abundance: NA
d_gene: TRBD1
CDR3aa: CAISGGTGVLMNTEAFF
CDR3nt: TGTGCCATCAGTGGGGGGACAGGGGTTCTCATGAACACTGAAGCTTTCTTT

j_gene: TRBJ1-1
v_gene: TRBV9
abundance: few
d_gene: NA
CDR3aa: CASSVYGDTEAFF
CDR3nt: TGTGCCAGCAGCGTATATGGGGACACTGAAGCTTTCTTT

j_gene: TRBJ1-1
v_gene: TRBV14
abundance: NA
d_gene: NA
CDR3aa: CASSQDGWDTEAFF
CDR3nt: TGTGCCAGCAGCCAAGATGGGTGGGACACTGAAGCTTTCTTT

j_gene: TRBJ2-7
v_gene: TRBV24-1
abundance: NA
d_gene: NA
CDR3aa: CATSDFTGEQYF
CDR3nt: TGTGCCACCAGTGATTTTACGGGCGAGCAGTACTTC

j_gene: TRBJ2-4
v_gene: TRBV12-3/TRBV12-4
abundance: few
d_gene: NA
CDR3aa: CASSPHDQFNIQYF
CDR3nt: TGTGCCAGCAGCCCGCACGATCAGTTCAACATTCAGTACTTC

j_gene: TRBJ1-2
v_gene: TRBV4-3
abundance: NA
d_gene: TRBD1
CDR3aa: CASSQEGDRAKYGYTF
CDR3nt: TGCGCCAGCAGCCAAGAAGGGGACAGGGCCAAATATGGCTACACCTTC

j_gene: TRBJ1-1
v_gene: TRBV12-3/TRBV12-4
abundance: few
d_gene: NA
CDR3aa: CASSLFAEAFF
CDR3nt: TGTGCCAGCAGTTTGTTCGCTGAAGCTTTCTTT

j_gene: TRBJ1-1
v_gene: TRBV4-3
abundance: NA
d_gene: NA
CDR3aa: CASSQDQGDTEAFF
CDR3nt: TGCGCCAGCAGCCAAGACCAGGGAGACACTGAAGCTTTCTTT

j_gene: TRBJ1-1
v_gene: TRBV7-6
abundance: NA
d_gene: NA
CDR3aa: CASSVSRVNTEAFF
CDR3nt: TGTGCCAGCAGCGTATCACGGGTGAACACTGAAGCTTTCTTT

j_gene: TRBJ2-3
v_gene: TRBV7-6
abundance: NA
d_gene: TRBD2
CDR3aa: CASSLSPPASGRAGVGTDTQYF
CDR3nt: TGTGCCAGCAGCTTAAGCCCCCCGGCTAGCGGGAGGGCCGGTGTGGGCACAGATACGCAGTATTTT

j_gene: TRBJ1-2
v_gene: TRBV15
abundance: few
d_gene: NA
CDR3aa: CATSGGNYGYTF
CDR3nt: TGTGCCACCAGCGGGGGGAATTATGGCTACACCTTC

j_gene: TRBJ2-1
v_gene: TRBV20-1
abundance: once
d_gene: TRBD2
CDR3aa: CSARIRGSSYNEQFF
CDR3nt: TGCAGTGCTAGAATTCGCGGGAGTAGTTACAATGAGCAGTTCTTC

j_gene: TRBJ2-1
v_gene: TRBV20-1
abundance: NA
d_gene: NA
CDR3aa: CSARWESDEQFF
CDR3nt: TGCAGTGCTAGGTGGGAAAGCGATGAGCAGTTCTTC

j_gene: TRBJ1-1
v_gene: TRBV27
abundance: NA
d_gene: NA
CDR3aa: CASSLIQNAEAFF
CDR3nt: TGTGCCAGCAGTTTGATTCAGAACGCTGAAGCTTTCTTT

j_gene: TRBJ1-1
v_gene: TRBV18
abundance: few
d_gene: NA
CDR3aa: CASSPGRMNTEAFF
CDR3nt: TGTGCCAGCTCACCAGGACGGATGAACACTGAAGCTTTCTTT

j_gene: TRBJ2-2
v_gene: TRBV5-1
abundance: few
d_gene: NA
CDR3aa: CASSLGIVNLNTGELFF
CDR3nt: TGCGCCAGCAGCTTGGGAATTGTTAACCTGAACACCGGGGAGCTGTTTTTT

j_gene: TRBJ1-5
v_gene: TRBV7-6
abundance: few
d_gene: NA
CDR3aa: CASSLVPGSKAQHF
CDR3nt: TGTGCCAGCAGCTTAGTCCCGGGCTCAAAAGCCCAGCATTTT

j_gene: TRBJ1-5
v_gene: TRBV29-1
abundance: NA
d_gene: NA
CDR3aa: CSVGGDRDNQPQHF
CDR3nt: TGCAGCGTTGGGGGGGATAGAGACAATCAGCCCCAGCATTTT

j_gene: TRBJ2-6
v_gene: TRBV7-9
abundance: NA
d_gene: TRBD1
CDR3aa: CASSLGQGTSWANVLTF
CDR3nt: TGTGCCAGCAGCCTCGGACAGGGGACCTCTTGGGCCAACGTCCTGACTTTC

j_gene: TRBJ2-7
v_gene: TRBV6-5
abundance: NA
d_gene: TRBD2
CDR3aa: CASSPSGTRNEQYF
CDR3nt: TGTGCCAGCAGTCCGTCCGGGACTAGAAACGAGCAGTACTTC

j_gene: TRBJ1-3
v_gene: TRBV7-2
abundance: NA
d_gene: NA
CDR3aa: CASSLGPPNRGNTIYF
CDR3nt: TGTGCCAGCAGCTTAGGGCCGCCAAACCGGGGAAACACCATATATTTT

j_gene: TRBJ1-2
v_gene: TRBV6-5
abundance: few
d_gene: NA
CDR3aa: CASSLIPGYYGYTF
CDR3nt: TGTGCCAGCAGTCTAATCCCGGGCTACTATGGCTACACCTTC

j_gene: TRBJ1-1
v_gene: TRBV3-1
abundance: few
d_gene: NA
CDR3aa: CASSQVGWTEAFF
CDR3nt: TGTGCCAGCAGCCAAGTCGGGTGGACTGAAGCTTTCTTT

j_gene: TRBJ2-3
v_gene: TRBV21-1
abundance: few
d_gene: NA
CDR3aa: CASSNPSGSRTDTQYF
CDR3nt: TGTGCCAGCAGCAATCCTAGCGGGTCACGCACAGATACGCAGTATTTT

j_gene: TRBJ2-7
v_gene: TRBV5-1
abundance: few
d_gene: NA
CDR3aa: CASSLAQGSYEQYF
CDR3nt: TGCGCCAGCAGCTTGGCTCAGGGGTCCTACGAGCAGTACTTC

j_gene: TRBJ1-1
v_gene: TRBV9
abundance: NA
d_gene: TRBD1
CDR3aa: CASSVAGGNTEAFF
CDR3nt: TGTGCCAGCAGCGTAGCAGGGGGTAACACTGAAGCTTTCTTT

j_gene: TRBJ1-1
v_gene: TRBV12-3/TRBV12-4
abundance: NA
d_gene: NA
CDR3aa: CASSPWRQANTEAFF
CDR3nt: TGTGCCAGCAGTCCATGGCGGCAGGCCAACACTGAAGCTTTCTTT

j_gene: TRBJ2-7
v_gene: TRBV12-3/TRBV12-4
abundance: NA
d_gene: TRBD1
CDR3aa: CASSSTTTGPLYEQYF
CDR3nt: TGTGCCAGCAGTTCGACCACGACAGGGCCTCTCTACGAGCAGTACTTC

j_gene: TRBJ2-2
v_gene: TRBV5-1
abundance: few
d_gene: TRBD2
CDR3aa: CASTSGATNTGELFF
CDR3nt: TGCGCCAGCACCAGCGGGGCTACCAACACCGGGGAGCTGTTTTTT

j_gene: TRBJ2-1
v_gene: TRBV11-2
abundance: NA
d_gene: TRBD2
CDR3aa: CASSPSRGLATYNEQFF
CDR3nt: TGTGCCAGCAGCCCCAGCAGGGGACTAGCGACTTACAATGAGCAGTTCTTC

j_gene: TRBJ2-2
v_gene: TRBV20-1
abundance: few
d_gene: TRBD2
CDR3aa: CSARALGGTRPLNTGELFF
CDR3nt: TGCAGTGCTAGAGCTCTTGGGGGGACTAGACCTTTGAACACCGGGGAGCTGTTTTTT

j_gene: TRBJ1-3
v_gene: TRBV20-1
abundance: few
d_gene: NA
CDR3aa: CSARDGRDTIYF
CDR3nt: TGCAGTGCTAGAGATGGCCGAGACACCATATATTTT

j_gene: TRBJ2-4
v_gene: TRBV3-1
abundance: few
d_gene: TRBD2
CDR3aa: CASSQFLAGGVTKNIQYF
CDR3nt: TGTGCCAGCAGCCAGTTCCTAGCGGGAGGGGTGACCAAAAACATTCAGTACTTC

j_gene: TRBJ2-3
v_gene: TRBV21-1
abundance: once
d_gene: NA
CDR3aa: CASSARTASTDTQYF
CDR3nt: TGTGCCAGCAGCGCTCGGACGGCTAGCACAGATACGCAGTATTTT

j_gene: TRBJ1-5
v_gene: TRBV5-1
abundance: few
d_gene: NA
CDR3aa: CASSLEGRPSNQPQHF
CDR3nt: TGCGCCAGCAGCTTGGAAGGACGTCCGAGCAATCAGCCCCAGCATTTT

j_gene: TRBJ1-1
v_gene: TRBV29-1
abundance: few
d_gene: NA
CDR3aa: CSVWGTGNTEAFF
CDR3nt: TGCAGCGTGTGGGGGACGGGGAACACTGAAGCTTTCTTT

j_gene: TRBJ2-3
v_gene: TRBV7-3
abundance: NA
d_gene: NA
CDR3aa: CASSLTPRSISTDTQYF
CDR3nt: TGTGCCAGCAGCTTAACCCCTAGGAGTATAAGCACAGATACGCAGTATTTT

j_gene: TRBJ1-3
v_gene: TRBV9
abundance: NA
d_gene: NA
CDR3aa: CASSFPRNTIYF
CDR3nt: TGTGCCAGCAGCTTTCCTCGGAACACCATATATTTT

j_gene: TRBJ1-5
v_gene: TRBV10-3
abundance: few
d_gene: TRBD1
CDR3aa: CAIGTGNQPQHF
CDR3nt: TGTGCCATCGGGACAGGGAATCAGCCCCAGCATTTT

j_gene: TRBJ1-2
v_gene: TRBV6-5
abundance: NA
d_gene: NA
CDR3aa: CASSSTRTGTYGYTF
CDR3nt: TGTGCCAGCAGTTCTACCCGTACAGGAACCTATGGCTACACCTTC

j_gene: TRBJ1-2
v_gene: TRBV4-2
abundance: NA
d_gene: NA
CDR3aa: CASSPEGFYGYTF
CDR3nt: TGTGCCAGCAGCCCGGAGGGGTTCTATGGCTACACCTTC

j_gene: TRBJ1-5
v_gene: TRBV28
abundance: NA
d_gene: NA
CDR3aa: CASSWLENSNQPQHF
CDR3nt: TGTGCCAGCAGTTGGTTAGAGAATAGCAATCAGCCCCAGCATTTT

j_gene: TRBJ2-1
v_gene: TRBV3-1
abundance: NA
d_gene: NA
CDR3aa: CASSPWSGEEQFF
CDR3nt: TGTGCCAGCAGCCCTTGGTCCGGAGAGGAGCAGTTCTTC

j_gene: TRBJ1-2
v_gene: TRBV7-9
abundance: few
d_gene: NA
CDR3aa: CASSGESNSYGYTF
CDR3nt: TGTGCCAGCAGTGGGGAGAGCAACTCCTATGGCTACACCTTC

j_gene: TRBJ2-1
v_gene: TRBV7-9
abundance: few
d_gene: NA
CDR3aa: CASSLKNDNEQFF
CDR3nt: TGTGCCAGCAGCTTAAAAAATGACAATGAGCAGTTCTTC

j_gene: TRBJ1-1
v_gene: TRBV5-1
abundance: NA
d_gene: NA
CDR3aa: CASSEDPGMNTEAFF
CDR3nt: TGCGCCAGCAGCGAGGACCCCGGTATGAACACTGAAGCTTTCTTT

j_gene: TRBJ2-1
v_gene: TRBV6-2/TRBV6-3
abundance: NA
d_gene: NA
CDR3aa: CASSYSGGGLRANEQFF
CDR3nt: TGTGCCAGCAGTTACTCTGGGGGCGGTTTGAGGGCCAATGAGCAGTTCTTC

j_gene: TRBJ2-3
v_gene: TRBV5-1
abundance: few
d_gene: NA
CDR3aa: CASSVPRPYERGDTQYF
CDR3nt: TGCGCCAGCAGCGTTCCTCGGCCCTATGAGCGAGGGGATACGCAGTATTTT

j_gene: TRBJ2-1
v_gene: TRBV27
abundance: NA
d_gene: NA
CDR3aa: CASSLGVFPWNEQFF
CDR3nt: TGTGCCAGCAGTTTGGGAGTTTTCCCTTGGAATGAGCAGTTCTTC

j_gene: TRBJ2-2
v_gene: TRBV20-1
abundance: NA
d_gene: NA
CDR3aa: CSARSPFTGELFF
CDR3nt: TGCAGTGCTAGGTCCCCATTCACCGGGGAGCTGTTTTTT

j_gene: TRBJ2-1
v_gene: TRBV7-2
abundance: few
d_gene: TRBD2
CDR3aa: CASSSDLSGNEQFF
CDR3nt: TGTGCCAGCAGCTCGGACCTTAGCGGGAATGAGCAGTTCTTC

j_gene: TRBJ2-3
v_gene: TRBV10-3
abundance: few
d_gene: NA
CDR3aa: CATLDGGGTDTQYF
CDR3nt: TGTGCCACCCTAGATGGGGGCGGCACAGATACGCAGTATTTT

j_gene: TRBJ1-2
v_gene: TRBV9
abundance: NA
d_gene: NA
CDR3aa: CASSVDSGGYTF
CDR3nt: TGTGCCAGCAGCGTAGATTCCGGTGGCTACACCTTC